This is a list of T cell receptor beta chains from one sample in a study of blood T cell repertoires in COVID-19. Only in-frame clones appear in the TCRdb table, and some are missing; sequencing was by immunoSEQ multiplex PCR. The data show roughly 100,000 clones, approximately 80% seen once. The specimen was peripheral blood. The receptors shown here come from a woman at least 80 years old with acute or convalescent COVID-19. CDR3s leave out the opening cysteine and the closing phenylalanine or tryptophan. The order of the fields is D gene, clone size, J gene, V gene, CDR3 protein. D genes are given only for firm matches. Size is stated for part of the rows, as once, few or many counts, or as a class when the clone is expanded.

TRBD2,-,TRBJ2-5,TRBV2,ASSQREGETQY
TRBD2,-,TRBJ2-1,TRBV29-1,SGAGLAGYNEQF
-,-,TRBJ1-5,TRBV1,TSSLGQGARNQPQH
TRBD2,-,TRBJ2-7,TRBV5-1,ASSATSGSYEQY
-,-,TRBJ1-3,TRBV10-3,AISEGGEGRNTIY
TRBD1,-,TRBJ1-2,TRBV3-1/TRBV3-2,ASSQLDRGYGYT
TRBD1,-,TRBJ2-5,TRBV6-1,ASSEALGQGSETQY
-,-,TRBJ1-5,TRBV28,ASSLDGRGNQPQH
-,-,TRBJ1-2,TRBV28,ASSPTGLGGYT
TRBD2,-,TRBJ2-7,TRBV7-9,ASSLSAGGYEQY
-,-,TRBJ1-5,TRBV12-5,ASGLLYQPQH
-,-,TRBJ1-2,TRBV19,ASSSGQDYGYT
TRBD1,-,TRBJ1-5,TRBV6-1,ASSERTGNSNQPQH
-,-,TRBJ2-5,TRBV10-3,AISDGGGPETQY
-,-,TRBJ2-5,TRBV2,ASSVSGTLKETQY
TRBD1,-,TRBJ2-7,TRBV7-3,ASSLDDRGFFEQY
TRBD1,-,TRBJ2-5,TRBV5-1,ASSVTGANLQETQY
TRBD2,-,TRBJ2-5,TRBV7-9,ASSTQLGTSVGVTQY
-,-,TRBJ2-5,TRBV11-2,ASSSSIDRTETQY
-,few,TRBJ2-2,TRBV30,AWSGTGELF
TRBD2,-,TRBJ2-5,TRBV4-3,ASRGLAGGLYQETQY
TRBD2,-,TRBJ2-1,TRBV11-2,ASSDSPLAGASYNEQF
-,-,TRBJ1-1,TRBV5-1,ASSAIDLNTEAF
TRBD1,-,TRBJ2-5,TRBV7-7,ASSQGTGKETQY
TRBD2,-,TRBJ2-1,TRBV3-1/TRBV3-2,ASSRGLAGVVYNEQF
TRBD1,few,TRBJ1-6,TRBV7-3,ASSLGRGQSPLH
TRBD1,-,TRBJ1-2,TRBV11-2,ASSLAQGRGGYGYT
-,-,TRBJ2-5,TRBV7-3,ASSLRGGETQY
TRBD1,-,TRBJ1-3,TRBV5-5,ASSLGGQTLNTIY
-,-,TRBJ2-7,TRBV4-3,ASSQVRGREQY
-,-,TRBJ2-7,TRBV7-9,ASSLTAGSYEQY
-,-,TRBJ2-5,TRBV24-1,ATRDPFSETQY
-,many,TRBJ2-7,TRBV9,ASSVGGGEQY
-,-,TRBJ1-2,TRBV4-3,ASSQESGFYGYT
-,-,TRBJ2-5,TRBV10-3,AISDQRQETQY
TRBD2,-,TRBJ2-7,TRBV28,ASSLFFPGLAGDLGEQY
-,-,TRBJ2-7,TRBV7-8,ASSSRGGYEQY
-,-,TRBJ2-2,TRBV10-3,AISPGVANTGELF
TRBD1,-,TRBJ1-4,TRBV5-1,ASSSGGVGEKLF
TRBD1,-,TRBJ2-1,TRBV11-3,ASSLGQVGEQF
-,-,TRBJ2-5,TRBV7-2,ASSLGAQETQY
-,few,TRBJ1-5,TRBV7-2,ASSLSGVSNQPQH
-,-,TRBJ1-4,TRBV30,AGIGGGELF
TRBD1,-,TRBJ1-2,TRBV3-1/TRBV3-2,ASSQEGTGSGYT
TRBD2,-,TRBJ2-7,TRBV4-2,ASSQGTSGSREQY
-,-,TRBJ2-1,TRBV7-2,ASSPSGLTYNEQF
-,-,TRBJ2-1,TRBV9,ASSVGLAATGGEQF
-,few,TRBJ1-2,TRBV29-1,SVYRDGYT
-,-,TRBJ1-6,TRBV2,ASRRQGQMNSPLH
-,-,TRBJ1-2,TRBV6-5,ASSYSEGANYGYT
TRBD1,-,TRBJ1-2,TRBV28,ASSLWDRGNYGYT
-,-,TRBJ1-2,TRBV6-2/TRBV6-3,ASSYMAQGGYT
TRBD2,few,TRBJ2-5,TRBV6-5,ASSSLTGGRETQY
-,-,TRBJ1-2,TRBV4-3,ASSQITGRGGYT
-,-,TRBJ2-7,TRBV25-1,ASSGQEGSYEQY